This T cell receptor (beta chain) was found in a study of blood T cell repertoires in COVID-19. Looking at the study overall: Italy, Spain and the United States were the sources of the convalescent and acute COVID-19 samples. Sources were T cells, B-cell-depleted T cells, or PBMCs; the material itself was cDNA or gDNA.

Methods used by the authors: Reference gene primers were amplified, and this amplification served to estimate nucleated cell counts. Method: immunoSEQ multiplex PCR; TCRdb's copy keeps in-frame clones and lacks some. V and J calls and clone size are those listed in that table; D and trimming were worked out from the DNA. The profile covers some 120,000 clones, with roughly 89% appearing a single time and about 20% taken by the ten largest. With 3 bases removed from V and 3 bases from J, the gap between germline ends came to 12 bases. The CDR3 is 15 residues long. Germline lookup yields CDR1 KGHSH and CDR2 LQKENI.

What was sequenced was peripheral blood. This TCR derives from a human donor with acute or convalescent COVID-19. The donor label of this sample is uncertain. The V gene is TRBV18, the J gene TRBJ2-1; tentative D call: TRBD2 (6 bases). The CDR3 bases are TGTGCCAGCTCACCGGGACTCCCACTCTACAATGAGCAGTTCTTC. As protein: CASSPGLPLYNEQFF.